The table lists the clone carrying this T cell receptor (beta chain) with many counts. What it recognizes is unknown. This sample was taken from a study of breast tumors, draining lymph nodes, adjacent tissues. Breast cancer patients provided tissue from their axillary draining lymph nodes. Study observations and caveats: Tumor repertoires ranked between lymph nodes and nontumor tissue in diversity, with V and J gene preferences.

Germline lookup yields CDR1 SGHVS and CDR2 FQNEAQ. V was clipped by 0 bases and J by 4 bases, with 13 bases between them. This CDR3 has 15 amino acids. TCRdb ran MiXCR on the multiplex PCR reads and lists one entry per CDR3 protein. The profile shows around 250,000 distinct CDR3 sequences, approximately 36% of them singletons. The material sequenced was axillary lymph node tissue. The source is a female donor with breast cancer. Some clones in this sample may be carry-over from other donors' samples. V is TRBV7-8 and J is TRBJ2-7; D unresolved. Here the CDR3 DNA reads TGTGCCAGCAGCTTAGCGCCCAGTTTTATTTACGAGCAGTACTTC. It translates to CASSLAPSFIYEQYF.